This entry lists 16 T cell receptor beta chains sequenced from one sample in a study of CD8 T cells in ankylosing spondylitis (dated by TCRdb to about 2017). Preparation of the library involved 5' RACE. Sequencer: Illumina HiSeq 2500. TCRdb trimmed the raw reads at Q25, called clones with MiXCR and kept productive beta chains. Entries are consolidated by CDR3 protein sequence, retaining the most common genes and DNA. The sample data list some 150,000 distinct CDR3 sequences, and around 10% of these were observed just once. The ten largest account for around 4.1% of the sample. Sequencing was performed on blood, either unsorted or a sorted T cell fraction (not recorded which). These receptors originate from a female donor with ankylosing spondylitis or in good health (not recorded which).

This clonotype was detected a few times. This rearrangement joins TRBV7-8 to TRBJ1-5; D is uncertain. Germline V lookup: CDR1 SGHVS, CDR2 FQNEAQ. V lost 1 base and J 11 bases, leaving 9 bases between the germline ends. The CDR3 spans 12 residues. The CDR3 reads CASSLGHSAQHF. The CDR3 DNA follows: TGTGCCAGCAGCTTAGGGCATTCTGCCCAGCATTTT.

This clonotype was found many times. This chain connects TRBV14 to TRBJ2-1; D is perhaps TRBD1 (6 bases). The germline V gene encodes CDR1 SGHDN and CDR2 FVKESK. The CDR3 has 13 amino acids. The V and J ends lost 4 bases and 6 bases respectively, with 10 bases between them. CDR3 sequence: CASSPGQFNEQFF. CDR3 bases: TGTGCCAGCAGCCCAGGACAGTTCAATGAGCAGTTCTTC.

This clonotype showed up many times. The chain joins TRBV20-1 to TRBJ2-1; 8 nucleotides agree with TRBD2. Germline-derived CDR1 and CDR2 are DFQATT and SNEGSKA (reference sequence). Trimming took 6 bases from V and 6 from J; bases not matched to a gene: 10. There are 14 residues in the CDR3. CDR3: CSATDGTSFNEQFF. DNA for the CDR3: TGCAGTGCCACAGACGGGACTAGTTTCAATGAGCAGTTCTTC.

Many counts were recorded for this clonotype. This chain links TRBV6-5 with TRBJ1-2; a weak D match, TRBD1 (5 bases). Germline V lookup: CDR1 MNHEY, CDR2 SVGAGI. Trimming stripped 0 bases from V and 4 bases from J, with 12 bases between. This CDR3 contains 15 residues. Here the CDR3 DNA reads TGTGCCAGCAGTTACTCGAACTCACAGGCCTATGGCTACACCTTC. Its protein product is CASSYSNSQAYGYTF.

Ten or more counts support this clonotype. V is TRBV12-3 or TRBV12-4 and J is TRBJ2-7; D is unclear. Trimming took 3 bases from V and 2 from J, leaving 11 bases between them. The CDR3 is 14 amino acids. CDR3 in amino acids: CASSFSRNAYEQYF. The DNA for the CDR3 is TGTGCCAGCAGTTTCTCTAGGAACGCCTACGAGCAGTACTTC.

For this clonotype: This clone may be a read error of a much larger clone one base away. The J gene is TRBJ2-1, the V gene TRBV9; 9 positions agree with TRBD2. The germline V gene has CDR1 SGDLS and CDR2 YYNGEE. The CDR3 contains 14 residues. This chain's CDR3 is CVSSVVPSGDEQFF. The DNA of the CDR3 is TGTGTCAGCAGCGTAGTCCCTAGCGGGGATGAGCAGTTCTTC.

There are a few counts of this clonotype. The V and J genes are TRBV20-1 and TRBJ1-5; perhaps TRBD1 as D (6 bases). The germline V gene has CDR1 DFQATT and CDR2 SNEGSKA (reference sequence). The CDR3 contains 12 residues. V was trimmed by 5 bases and J by 5 bases, leaving 10 bases between them. CDR3 sequence (DNA): TGCAGTGCTGGGGGCTCCGATCAGCCCCAGCATTTT. It specifies CSAGGSDQPQHF.

This clonotype was seen repeatedly, ten times or more. For the CDR3, the DNA is TGTGCCAGCAGTTCGAGAAATGTGAACACTGAAGCTTTCTTT. Translation: CASSSRNVNTEAFF. V gene TRBV12-3 or TRBV12-4 combines with J gene TRBJ1-1, with unresolved D. CDR3 size: 14 residues. The V end lost 4 bases, the J end lost 0 bases, and 9 bases lay between the germline ends.

This clonotype has ten or more counts. CDR3 amino acids: CSVAWSLTDTQYF. The CDR3 coding sequence is TGCAGCGTTGCTTGGAGTCTCACAGATACGCAGTATTTT. The chain employs TRBV29-1 and TRBJ2-3, with D unresolved. The V and J ends lost 4 bases and 2 bases respectively, with 10 bases between them. Per the germline V gene, CDR1 is SQVTM and CDR2 is ANQGSEA. This CDR3 contains 13 residues.

Of note for this clonotype: A much larger clone is a single base away; this may be a read error. The chain employs TRBV7-8 and TRBJ2-4; tentatively, D is TRBD1 (6 bases). Germline-derived CDR1 and CDR2 are SGHVS and FQNEAQ. This CDR3 has 17 residues. CDR3 sequence: CAGSLTIDGKSGDIQYF. For the CDR3, the DNA is TGTGCCGGCAGCTTAACGATTGACGGGAAGTCAGGGGACATTCAGTACTTC.

In its sample, this clonotype was seen many times. The genes are TRBV11-2 and TRBJ1-1; the D gene is possibly TRBD1 (6 bases). Germline V lookup: CDR1 SGHAT, CDR2 FQNNGV. V was shortened by 0 bases and J by 1 base, with 12 bases between the two germline ends. This CDR3 is built from 16 residues. The DNA of the CDR3 is TGTGCCAGCAGCTTAGATCGGTTACAGGGGAACACTGAAGCTTTCTTT. Its protein product is CASSLDRLQGNTEAFF.

This clonotype was counted ten times or more. The chain combines TRBV20-1 with TRBJ2-4, with unresolved D. Per the germline V gene, CDR1 is DFQATT and CDR2 is SNEGSKA (reference sequence). V was pared by 6 bases and J by 0 bases, with 12 bases between. CDR3 length equals 14 residues. CDR3 loop: CSALRGVAKNIQYF. The CDR3 DNA reads as TGCAGTGCCCTACGTGGAGTAGCCAAAAACATTCAGTACTTC.

The table lists this clonotype with many counts. The chain employs TRBV20-1 and TRBJ2-1, with TRBD2 matching over 9 bases. The CDR3 loop spans 16 amino acids. Germline CDR1 reads DFQATT; CDR2 reads SNEGSKA (reference sequence). V lost 2 bases to trimming and J lost 4 bases; unmatched junction nucleotides: 9. This CDR3 reads CSARLSTSGWYNEQFF. Written as DNA, the CDR3 is TGCAGTGCTAGATTATCCACTAGCGGGTGGTACAATGAGCAGTTCTTC.

This clonotype showed up many times. The chain links TRBV11-2 to TRBJ2-3; TRBD1 matches 9 bases. The V gene's germline CDR1 is SGHAT and CDR2 FQNNGV. This CDR3 has 14 amino acids. The ends lost 4 bases at V and 6 bases at J; junction bases unmatched: 5. The CDR3 nucleotides read TGTGCCAGCAGCTACGGGACAGGGTGGGATACGCAGTATTTT. It is translated as CASSYGTGWDTQYF.

About this clonotype: A much larger clone lies one base from this, so it may be a read error. This rearrangement joins TRBV30 to TRBJ1-3, with a weak D call TRBD1 (6 bases). The length of the CDR3 is 16 residues. The germline V gene has CDR1 GTSNPN and CDR2 SVGIG (reference sequence). Between the trimmed V and J ends, which lost 4 bases and 0 bases, there was a span of 16 bases. CDR3 residues: CAWKSAGDFSGNTIYF. The CDR3 DNA reads TGTGCCTGGAAGAGCGCAGGGGATTTCTCTGGAAACACCATATATTTT.

Many counts were recorded for this clonotype. The rearrangement links TRBV12-3 or TRBV12-4 to TRBJ2-2; no clear D gene. The CDR3 extends over 12 amino acids. V shed 3 bases and J shed 6 bases, with 5 bases lying between them. The CDR3 sequence: CASSFAPGELFF. The DNA for the CDR3 is TGTGCCAGCAGTTTTGCCCCCGGGGAGCTGTTTTTT.